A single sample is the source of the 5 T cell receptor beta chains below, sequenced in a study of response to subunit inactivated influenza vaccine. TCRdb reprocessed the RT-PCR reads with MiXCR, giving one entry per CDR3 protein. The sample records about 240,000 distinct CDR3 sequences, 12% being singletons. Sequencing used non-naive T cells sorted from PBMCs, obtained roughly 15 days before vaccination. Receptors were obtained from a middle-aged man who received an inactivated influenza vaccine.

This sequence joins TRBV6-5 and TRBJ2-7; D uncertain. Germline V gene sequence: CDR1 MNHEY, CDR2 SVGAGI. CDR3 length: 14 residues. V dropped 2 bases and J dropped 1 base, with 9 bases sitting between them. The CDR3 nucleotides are TGTGCCAGCAGTTACGGACCAGTATCCTACGAGCAGTACTTC. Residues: CASSYGPVSYEQYF.

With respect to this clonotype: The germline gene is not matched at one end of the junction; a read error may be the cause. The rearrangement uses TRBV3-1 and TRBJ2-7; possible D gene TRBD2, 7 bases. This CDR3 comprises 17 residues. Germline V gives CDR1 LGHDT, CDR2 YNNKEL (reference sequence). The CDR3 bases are TGTGCCTGCAGCCAGGGAAACGGACAGCCGGGGGGATACGAGCAGTACTTC. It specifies CACSQGNGQPGGYEQYF.

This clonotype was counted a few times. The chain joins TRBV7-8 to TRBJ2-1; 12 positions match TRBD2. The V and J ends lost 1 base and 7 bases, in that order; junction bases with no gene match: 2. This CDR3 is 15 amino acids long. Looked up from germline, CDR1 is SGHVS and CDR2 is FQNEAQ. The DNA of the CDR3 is TGTGCCAGCAGCTTAGGGACTAGCGGGACTAATGAGCAGTTCTTC. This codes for CASSLGTSGTNEQFF.

The CDR3 region is CASSYERGALNTEAFF. In DNA, the CDR3 is TGTGCCAGCAGTTACGAGAGGGGAGCCCTGAACACTGAAGCTTTCTTT. The chain links TRBV6-2 or TRBV6-3 to TRBJ1-1; a weak D match, TRBD1 (5 bases). The CDR3 covers 16 residues. Trimming removed 2 bases from V and 0 bases from J, with 13 bases in between. Germline loops: CDR1 MNHEY, CDR2 SVGEGT.

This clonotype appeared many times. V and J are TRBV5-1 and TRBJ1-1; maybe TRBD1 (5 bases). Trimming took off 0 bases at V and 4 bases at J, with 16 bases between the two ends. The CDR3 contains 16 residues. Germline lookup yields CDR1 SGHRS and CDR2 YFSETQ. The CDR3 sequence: CASSLGSSGAATEAFF. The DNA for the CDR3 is TGCGCCAGCAGCTTGGGTTCTTCTGGGGCGGCCACTGAAGCTTTCTTT.